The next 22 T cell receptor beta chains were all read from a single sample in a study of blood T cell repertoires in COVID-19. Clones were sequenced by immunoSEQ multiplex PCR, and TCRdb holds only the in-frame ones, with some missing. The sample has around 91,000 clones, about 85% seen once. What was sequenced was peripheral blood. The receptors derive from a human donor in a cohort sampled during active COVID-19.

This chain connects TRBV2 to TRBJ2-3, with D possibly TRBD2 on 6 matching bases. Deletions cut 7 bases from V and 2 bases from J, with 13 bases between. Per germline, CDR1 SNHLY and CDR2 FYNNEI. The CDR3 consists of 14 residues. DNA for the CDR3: TGTGCCAGCATGGACCGGGGACTCACAGATACGCAGTATTTT. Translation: CASMDRGLTDTQYF.

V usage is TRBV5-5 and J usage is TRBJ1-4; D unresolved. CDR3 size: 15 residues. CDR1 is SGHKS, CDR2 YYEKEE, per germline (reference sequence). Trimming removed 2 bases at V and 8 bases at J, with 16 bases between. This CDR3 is CASSFQGNSGEKLFF. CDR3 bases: TGTGCCAGCAGCTTCCAAGGCAACAGCGGCGAAAAACTGTTTTTT.

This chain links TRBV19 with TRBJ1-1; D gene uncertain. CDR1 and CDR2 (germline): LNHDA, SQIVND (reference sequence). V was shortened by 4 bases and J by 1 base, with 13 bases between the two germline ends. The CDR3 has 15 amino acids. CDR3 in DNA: TGTGCCAGTAGTAAGTCTGGCACCCCGAACACTGAAGCTTTCTTT. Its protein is CASSKSGTPNTEAFF.

CDR3 amino acids: CASTLAVARVTYNEQFF. CDR3 sequence (DNA): TGTGCCAGCACCCTAGCGGTGGCGCGGGTGACCTACAATGAGCAGTTCTTC. The J gene is TRBJ2-1, the V gene TRBV7-2, with TRBD2 matching 7 bases. This CDR3 has 17 residues. The V gene end was trimmed by 7 bases and the J gene end by 2 bases; junction bases not matched to a gene: 14. Germline V gene data show CDR1 as SGHTA and CDR2 as FQGNSA.

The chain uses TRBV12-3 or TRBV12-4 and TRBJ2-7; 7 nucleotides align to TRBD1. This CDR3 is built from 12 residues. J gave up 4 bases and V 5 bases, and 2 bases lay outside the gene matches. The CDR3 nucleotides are TGTGCCAGCAGTCAACAGGGGTACGAGCAGTACTTC. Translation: CASSQQGYEQYF.

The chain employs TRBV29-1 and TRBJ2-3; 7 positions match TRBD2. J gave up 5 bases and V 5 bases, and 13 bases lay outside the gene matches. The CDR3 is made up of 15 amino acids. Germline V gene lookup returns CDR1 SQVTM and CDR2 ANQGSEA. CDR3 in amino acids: CSVTESGAEGDTQYF. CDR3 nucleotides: TGCAGCGTTACGGAGAGCGGGGCAGAGGGAGATACGCAGTATTTT.

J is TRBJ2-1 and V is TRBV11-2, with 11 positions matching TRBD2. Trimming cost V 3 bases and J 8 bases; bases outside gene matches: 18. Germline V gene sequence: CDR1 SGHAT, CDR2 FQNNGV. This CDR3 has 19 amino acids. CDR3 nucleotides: TGTGCCAGCAGCTTTTCTGCACTAGCGGGAGTGAGGACTCGGGATGAGCAGTTCTTC. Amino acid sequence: CASSFSALAGVRTRDEQFF.

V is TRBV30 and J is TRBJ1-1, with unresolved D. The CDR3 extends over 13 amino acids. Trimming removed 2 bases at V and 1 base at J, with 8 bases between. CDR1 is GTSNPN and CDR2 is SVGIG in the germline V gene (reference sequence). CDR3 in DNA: TGTGCCTGGAGTCTAGGAGGGAACACTGAAGCTTTCTTT. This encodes CAWSLGGNTEAFF.

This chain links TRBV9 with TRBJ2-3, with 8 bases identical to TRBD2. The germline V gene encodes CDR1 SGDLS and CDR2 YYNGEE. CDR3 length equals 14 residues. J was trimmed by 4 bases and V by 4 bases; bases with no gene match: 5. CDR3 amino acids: CASSMSGGPDTQYF. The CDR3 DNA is TGTGCCAGCAGCATGTCGGGAGGGCCAGATACGCAGTATTTT.

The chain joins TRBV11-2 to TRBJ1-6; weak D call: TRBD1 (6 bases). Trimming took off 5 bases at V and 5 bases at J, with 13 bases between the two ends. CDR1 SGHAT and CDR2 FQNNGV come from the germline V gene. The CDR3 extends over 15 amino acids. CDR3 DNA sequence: TGTGCCAGCAGCCCCCAAACAGGGAATAATTCACCCCTCCACTTT. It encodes CASSPQTGNNSPLHF.

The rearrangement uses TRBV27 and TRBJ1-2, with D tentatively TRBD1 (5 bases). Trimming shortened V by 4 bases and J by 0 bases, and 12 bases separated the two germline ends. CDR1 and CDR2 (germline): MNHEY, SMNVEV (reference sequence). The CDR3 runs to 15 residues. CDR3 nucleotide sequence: TGTGCCAGCAGTTGGGGCGCTTCGACTAACTATGGCTACACCTTC. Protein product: CASSWGASTNYGYTF.

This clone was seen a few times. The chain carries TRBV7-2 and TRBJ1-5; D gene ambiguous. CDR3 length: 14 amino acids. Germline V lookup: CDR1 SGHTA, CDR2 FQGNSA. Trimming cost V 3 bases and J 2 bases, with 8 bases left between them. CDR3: CASSFQEGNQPQHF. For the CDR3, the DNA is TGTGCCAGCAGCTTTCAGGAGGGCAATCAGCCCCAGCATTTT.

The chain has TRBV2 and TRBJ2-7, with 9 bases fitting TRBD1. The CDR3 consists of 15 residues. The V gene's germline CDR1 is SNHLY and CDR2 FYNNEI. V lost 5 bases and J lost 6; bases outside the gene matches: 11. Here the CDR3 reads CASSSSSGQGGEQYF. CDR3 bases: TGTGCCAGCAGTTCTTCTTCGGGACAGGGAGGCGAGCAGTACTTC. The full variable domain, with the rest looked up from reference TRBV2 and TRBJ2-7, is EPEVTQTPSHQVTQMGQEVILRCVPISNHLYFYWYRQILGQKVEFLVSFYNNEISEKSEIFDDQFSVERPDGSNFTLKIRSTKLEDSAMYFCASSSSSGQGGEQYFGPGTRLTVT.

Here the CDR3 reads CASSRDRNTEAFF. CDR3 sequence (DNA): TGTGCCAGCAGCCGGGACAGAAACACTGAAGCTTTCTTT. V usage is TRBV7-3 and J usage is TRBJ1-1; 7 nucleotides agree with TRBD1. The ends lost 5 bases at V and 2 bases at J; junction bases unmatched: 2. Germline V gene sequence: CDR1 SGHTA, CDR2 FQGTGA. The CDR3 runs to 13 residues.

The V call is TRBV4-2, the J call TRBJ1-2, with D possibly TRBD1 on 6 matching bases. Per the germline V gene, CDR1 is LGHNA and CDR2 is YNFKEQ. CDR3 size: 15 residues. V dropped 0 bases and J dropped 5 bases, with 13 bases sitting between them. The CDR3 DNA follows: TGTGCCAGCAGCCAAGAGTCCAGACAGGCATATGGCTACACCTTC. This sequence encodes CASSQESRQAYGYTF.

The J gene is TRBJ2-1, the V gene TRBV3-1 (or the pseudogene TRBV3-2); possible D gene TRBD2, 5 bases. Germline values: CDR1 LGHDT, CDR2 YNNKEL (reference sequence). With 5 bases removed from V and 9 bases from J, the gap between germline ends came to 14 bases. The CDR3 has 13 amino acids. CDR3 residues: CASSTGRAGEQFF. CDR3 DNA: TGTGCCAGCAGCACCGGACGCGCGGGTGAGCAGTTCTTC.

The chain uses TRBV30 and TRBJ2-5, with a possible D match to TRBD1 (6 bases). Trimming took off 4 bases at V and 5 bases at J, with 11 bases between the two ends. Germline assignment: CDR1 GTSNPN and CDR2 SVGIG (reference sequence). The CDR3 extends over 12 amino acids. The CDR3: CAWKSQGETQYF. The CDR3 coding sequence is TGTGCCTGGAAGAGTCAGGGGGAGACCCAGTACTTC.

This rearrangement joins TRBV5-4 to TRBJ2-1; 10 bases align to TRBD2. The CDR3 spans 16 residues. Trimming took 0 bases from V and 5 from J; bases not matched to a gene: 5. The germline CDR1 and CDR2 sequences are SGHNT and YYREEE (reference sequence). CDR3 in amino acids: CASSLEGLAGDNEQFF. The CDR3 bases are TGTGCCAGCAGCTTGGAGGGTCTAGCGGGAGACAATGAGCAGTTCTTC.

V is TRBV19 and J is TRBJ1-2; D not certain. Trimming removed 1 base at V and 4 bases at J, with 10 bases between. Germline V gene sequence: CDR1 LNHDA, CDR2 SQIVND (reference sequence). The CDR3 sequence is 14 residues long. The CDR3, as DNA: TGTGCCAGTAGTATAGGAACAGTCCGCTATGGCTACACCTTC. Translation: CASSIGTVRYGYTF.

The CDR3 is CSVEMETGFFNEQFF. The CDR3 nucleotides read TGCAGCGTTGAAATGGAGACAGGGTTTTTCAATGAGCAGTTCTTC. This sequence joins TRBV29-1 and TRBJ2-1; 7 bases align to TRBD1. CDR1 SQVTM and CDR2 ANQGSEA come from the germline V gene. J gave up 6 bases and V 2 bases, and 10 bases lay outside the gene matches. The CDR3 spans 15 residues.

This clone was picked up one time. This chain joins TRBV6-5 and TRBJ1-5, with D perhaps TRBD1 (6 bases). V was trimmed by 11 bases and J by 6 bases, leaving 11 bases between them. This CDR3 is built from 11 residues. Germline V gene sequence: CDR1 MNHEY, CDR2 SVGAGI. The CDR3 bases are TGTGCCGTTGGGGGGGCTCAGCCCCAGCATTTT. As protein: CAVGGAQPQHF.

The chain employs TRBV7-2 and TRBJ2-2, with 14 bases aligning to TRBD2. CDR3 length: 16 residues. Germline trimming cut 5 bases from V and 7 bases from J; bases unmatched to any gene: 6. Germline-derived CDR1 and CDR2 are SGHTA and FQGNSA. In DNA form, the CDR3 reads TGTGCCAGCAGCCCCCGGGGACTAGCGGGAGACGGGGAGCTGTTTTTT. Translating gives CASSPRGLAGDGELFF.